The TCR beta chain described here comes from a study of T-cell reconstitution after alpha-beta-depleted transplantation in children. This clonotype appeared a few times. Germline loops: CDR1 DFQATT, CDR2 SNEGSKA (reference sequence). The CDR3 sequence is 13 residues long. V gave up 7 bases and J gave up 5 bases; unmatched junction bases: 10. This sample's TCRbeta library carried unique molecular identifier barcodes. TCRdb reprocessed the PCR reads via MiXCR and lists one record per CDR3 protein. The sample has 250,000 to 300,000 distinct CDR3 sequences; 9.9% are singletons. The material sequenced was PBMCs from the stem cell graft donor, taken from the stem cell graft. The gene calls are TRBV20-1 and TRBJ2-5; 7 bases are a match to TRBD2. The receptor was derived from a human donor who donated a stem cell graft to a child with SCID. CDR3 amino acids: CSVTSTGGETQYF. CDR3 sequence (DNA): TGCAGTGTCACGTCGACCGGGGGGGAGACCCAGTACTTC.